This T cell receptor (beta chain) originates from a study of radiotherapy plus CTLA-4 blockade in lung cancer. The study treated chemo-refractory metastatic non-small-cell lung cancer patients with focal radiation plus ipilimumab CTLA-4 blockade. CDR3 length equals 13 residues. Germline CDR1 reads MNHEY; CDR2 reads SVGAGI. Trimming took off 6 bases at V and 6 bases at J, with 12 bases between the two ends. Regarding the study as a whole: In blood, TCR clones derived from the tumor expanded after radiotherapy plus ipilimumab. Reportedly, early blood T cell clone dynamics best predicted response, with interferon-beta.

This table comes from immunoSEQ multiplex PCR, and its TCRdb copy is limited to in-frame clones, with some not included. The sample yields roughly 90,000 clones, around 72% seen once. Comments on this clone: Its antigen is still unknown.

The TCR comes from a human donor with non-small cell lung cancer that progressed on radiotherapy plus ipilimumab. The V gene is TRBV6-5, the J gene TRBJ1-5; TRBD1 is a possible D gene (5 bases). Sequenced here: peripheral blood, sampled from a patient treated with radiotherapy plus ipilimumab. The CDR3 DNA sequence: TGTGCCAGCAGAGATAGGGGTATTCAGCCCCAGCATTTT. It is translated as CASRDRGIQPQHF.